Described below is a single T cell receptor (beta chain) sequence and its context. The antigen is undetermined. This sample was included in a study of cytomegalovirus exposure and HLA in healthy donors. The CDR3 has 12 amino acids. The V and J ends lost 2 bases and 7 bases respectively, with 9 bases between them. Germline V lookup: CDR1 SGDLS, CDR2 YYNGEE. Study results and limitations: When a later analysis compared HLA-associated TCR beta chains with equally common others, the HLA-associated chains turned out to be more clonally expanded and to have lower generation probabilities. With DRB1 most and HLA-C fewest, TCR association rates differed between HLA loci in a later analysis.

Amplification used 60 Vbeta primers and 13 Jbeta primers. Data came from immunoSEQ multiplex PCR; TCRdb stores just in-frame clones and leaves some out. The repertoire holds about 160,000 clones, with about 76% as singletons. The sample taken for sequencing was PBMCs. This sequence joins TRBV9 and TRBJ1-2; perhaps TRBD1 as D (5 bases). The origin of this receptor is a female donor in good health and CMV-seronegative. CDR3 sequence: CASSVGGGGYTF. The CDR3, as DNA: TGTGCCAGCAGCGTGGGCGGGGGTGGCTACACCTTC.